This is a list of T cell receptor beta chains from one sample in a study of early T cells in non-severe SARS-CoV-2 infection. TCRdb re-called the 5' RACE reads through MiXCR, storing one row per CDR3 protein. Among under 85,000 distinct CDR3 sequences listed, around 12% were seen once. The source was whole blood, collected at baseline. The receptors stem from an adult who was a healthcare worker with PCR-confirmed SARS-CoV-2 infection or an uninfected control (not recorded which). The donor label of this sample is uncertain. Both conserved end residues are part of each CDR3. The order of the fields is J gene, D gene, clone size, V gene, CDR3 DNA, CDR3 protein. The D gene is left open where the match is weak. Expanded clones get a size class; other rows say once, few or many, or leave the size out.

TRBJ1-6,.,medium-sized,TRBV2,TGTGCCAGCAGCGCGACGGGACCCAATAATTCACCCCTCCACTTT,CASSATGPNNSPLHF
TRBJ1-1,.,.,TRBV2,TGTGCCAGCAGTCTTACGGGGACGGCGAACACTGAAGCTTTCTTT,CASSLTGTANTEAFF
TRBJ2-5,.,many,TRBV6-2/TRBV6-3,TGTGCCAGCAGGGAGGCGGGGACCCAGTACTTC,CASREAGTQYF
TRBJ2-7,TRBD2,many,TRBV5-6,TGTGCCAGCAGCCCACTAGCGGGAGAAAACCACTACGAGCAGTACTTC,CASSPLAGENHYEQYF
TRBJ1-2,.,.,TRBV9,TGTGCCAGCAGCGCCTTGGGGCCAGAGGGCTACACCTTC,CASSALGPEGYTF
TRBJ1-5,.,few,TRBV19,TGTGCCAGTATTCACAGGGTCTCCCGCGTTCCGTCAACTAATCAGCCCCAGCATTTT,CASIHRVSRVPSTNQPQHF
TRBJ1-3,.,many,TRBV7-7,TGTGCCAGCAGCCGAGGTCCAGGACTCTCTGGAAACACCATATATTTT,CASSRGPGLSGNTIYF
TRBJ2-5,.,.,TRBV7-9,TGTGCCAGCAGCCTAGCCGGGATAGGGGCTTTAGAGACCCAGTACTTC,CASSLAGIGALETQYF
TRBJ2-3,TRBD1,.,TRBV11-2,TGTGCCAGCAGCTCACACTCCGGGACAGGGGGCGCCAGAAGCACAGATACGCAGTATTTT,CASSSHSGTGGARSTDTQYF
TRBJ2-5,TRBD1,.,TRBV9,TGTGCCAGCAGCGTAGGTTTGGGACAGGGCCAAGAGACCCAGTACTTC,CASSVGLGQGQETQYF
TRBJ2-5,TRBD2,many,TRBV29-1,TGCAGCGGAACCTTGGGACGCGGGGGGCCAGAGACCCAGTACTTC,CSGTLGRGGPETQYF
TRBJ1-5,.,.,TRBV27,TGTGCCAGCAGACAGGGTAATCAGCCCCAGCATTTT,CASRQGNQPQHF
TRBJ1-4,.,.,TRBV9,TGTGCCAGCAGCGCCAAGTCCCACCTAGCGGGGGAAAAACTGTTTTTT,CASSAKSHLAGEKLFF
TRBJ2-3,.,few,TRBV11-2,TGTGCCAGCAGCTTAGGGGTGGTGAGCACAGATACGCAGTATTTT,CASSLGVVSTDTQYF
TRBJ1-5,.,few,TRBV7-2,TGTGCCAGCAGCTTAAGGGTATGGAGCAATCAGCCCCAGCATTTT,CASSLRVWSNQPQHF
TRBJ2-3,.,.,TRBV7-9,TGTGCCAGCGCGCAGAGCACAGATACGCAGTATTTT,CASAQSTDTQYF
TRBJ2-5,TRBD1,few,TRBV29-1,TGCAGCGTTGAAAGGGGACAGCTAGGGGAGACCCAGTACTTC,CSVERGQLGETQYF
TRBJ2-3,TRBD2,few,TRBV11-2,TGTGCCAGCAGCTCCGGGGGACTAGCGGTGACAGATACGCAGTATTTT,CASSSGGLAVTDTQYF
TRBJ2-7,TRBD1,.,TRBV27,TGTGCCAGCGTTTTATACCAACAGGGGGGCGAGCAGTACTTC,CASVLYQQGGEQYF
TRBJ2-3,TRBD2,few,TRBV4-2,TGTGCCAGCAGCCAAGATCAAACGGAGCGGGGGATCAATACGCAGTATTTT,CASSQDQTERGINTQYF
TRBJ2-2,.,many,TRBV30,TGTGCCTGGAGTGTAGGGAGATGGGGACAAAACACCGGGGAGCTGTTTTTT,CAWSVGRWGQNTGELFF
TRBJ1-1,TRBD1,many,TRBV6-1,TGTGCCAGCCGCCGGGACAGGGATTGGAATGAAGCTTTCTTT,CASRRDRDWNEAFF
TRBJ1-5,.,.,TRBV19,TGTGCCAGTAGTGTACGACAGCCTAGCAATCAGCCCCAGCATTTT,CASSVRQPSNQPQHF
TRBJ2-1,.,few,TRBV5-1,TGCGCCAGCAGCTTGGAAGCGGCCACGACGGGGAATGAGCAGTTCTTC,CASSLEAATTGNEQFF
TRBJ1-1,TRBD1,few,TRBV5-1,TGCGCCAGTCGACAGGGCTTTCTCAATGGTGGAGTTGCTTTCTTT,CASRQGFLNGGVAFF
TRBJ2-1,TRBD2,.,TRBV10-3,TGTGCCATCAGCGGAGCACGGGGGGACCGGAACAATGAGCAGTTCTTC,CAISGARGDRNNEQFF
TRBJ2-7,TRBD2,few,TRBV27,TGTGCCAGCAGTTTAAAACTAGCGGCCCCCTACGAGCAGTACTTC,CASSLKLAAPYEQYF
TRBJ2-3,TRBD1,.,TRBV6-1,TGTGCCAGCAGCTCCGCCCCGGGACAGGGGTACTTCTCAGATACGCAGTATTTT,CASSSAPGQGYFSDTQYF
TRBJ1-1,.,many,TRBV7-3,TGTGCCAGCAGCACTGCAGGGCCTACTGAAGCTTTCTTT,CASSTAGPTEAFF
TRBJ2-7,TRBD1,.,TRBV7-8,TGTGCCAGCAGTTTTAGGGGGCCCGAGGACGAGCAGTACTTC,CASSFRGPEDEQYF
TRBJ1-1,.,many,TRBV12-3/TRBV12-4,TGTGCCAGCAGTTGGACTTTGAACACTGAAGCTTTCTTT,CASSWTLNTEAFF
TRBJ2-3,.,few,TRBV7-9,TGTGCCAGCAGCACGGGACTTCTTAGTAGCACAGATACGCAGTATTTT,CASSTGLLSSTDTQYF
TRBJ2-3,.,.,TRBV5-1,TGCGCCAGCAGCTTGGGACCAGTCAGGGATACGCAGTATTTT,CASSLGPVRDTQYF
TRBJ2-6,.,few,TRBV10-3,TGTGCCATCAGTGGACAGACGAGCTCTGGGGCCAACGTCCTGACTTTC,CAISGQTSSGANVLTF
TRBJ2-7,TRBD2,few,TRBV5-4,TGCGCCAGCAGCCCCGGACTAGCGGGGAGGAGCTCCTACGAGCAGTACTTC,CASSPGLAGRSSYEQYF
TRBJ2-1,TRBD2,few,TRBV7-3,TGTGCCAGCAGCTTAACGACTAGCGGTAGGAATGAGCAGTTCTTC,CASSLTTSGRNEQFF
TRBJ1-3,.,.,TRBV10-3,TGTGCCATCAGTGTCCCAGAAACGGGAAACACCATATATTTT,CAISVPETGNTIYF
TRBJ1-1,.,.,TRBV11-3,TGTGCCAGCAGCTTTCCCCGGACCCCTGAAGCTTTCTTT,CASSFPRTPEAFF
TRBJ2-3,.,few,TRBV13,TGTGCCAGCAGCGTAAACCTAGGGAGGACTAGCACAGATACGCAGTATTTT,CASSVNLGRTSTDTQYF
TRBJ2-7,.,few,TRBV30,TGTGCCTGGAGTGTACTTCAGGGACACTCCTACGAGCAGTACTTC,CAWSVLQGHSYEQYF
TRBJ2-2,TRBD1,few,TRBV3-1,TGTGCCAGCCGGGACAGGGAGATCGGGGAGCTGTTTTTT,CASRDREIGELFF
TRBJ1-2,.,many,TRBV7-8,TGTGCCAGCAGCTTCCGATTTGAAGGCCCTTATGGCTACACCTTC,CASSFRFEGPYGYTF